This T cell receptor (beta chain) derives from a study of blood T cell repertoires in COVID-19. Across the whole study: COVID-19 samples collected from the United States, Italy and Spain covered acute and convalescent phases. T cells, B-cell-depleted T cells, or PBMCs provided the cDNA or gDNA that served as material.

In the original analysis: Amplification of reference gene primers was used by the study to estimate nucleated cell counts. TCRdb's copy holds only in-frame clones and misses some; the assay was immunoSEQ multiplex PCR. Clone size and the V and J calls come from that table; the DNA yielded D and trimming. Counted here are about 130,000 clones, 80% occurring once; the ten biggest clones make up around 1.9%. This clone was observed a single time. The germline V and J ends were trimmed by 0 bases and 6 bases, with 16 bases remaining between them. In germline, CDR1 is SGDLS, CDR2 YYNGEE. The CDR3 is 17 residues long.

The chain couples TRBV9 to TRBJ1-6; D is possibly TRBD1 (6 bases). The sample taken for sequencing was peripheral blood. The clonotype originates from a man between 65 and 85 years old with acute or convalescent COVID-19. In DNA, the CDR3 is TGTGCCAGCAGCGTAGAAGGGGGTCCTCGTCTTAATTCACCCCTCCACTTT. Its protein is CASSVEGGPRLNSPLHF.